These 11 T cell receptor beta chains came from one sample sequenced in a study of cytomegalovirus exposure and HLA in healthy donors. Both 60 Vbeta primers and 13 Jbeta primers went into the PCR. The protocol was immunoSEQ multiplex PCR, while the TCRdb copy is restricted to in-frame clones and leaves out a portion. Among 100,000 to 150,000 clones listed, about 80% were seen once. Specimen: PBMCs. The receptors derive from a man between 25 and 39 years old in good health and CMV-seropositive.

The V gene is TRBV5-1, the J gene TRBJ2-3; 10 bases fit TRBD2. Germline CDR1 SGHRS, CDR2 YFSETQ. There are 15 residues in the CDR3. The V gene end was trimmed by 2 bases and the J gene end by 4 bases; junction bases not matched to a gene: 4. The CDR3 sequence is CASSFSGRWADTQYF. The DNA of the CDR3 is TGCGCCAGCAGCTTTAGCGGGAGGTGGGCAGATACGCAGTATTTT.

The rearrangement joins TRBV27 to TRBJ2-7, with 9 bases lining up with TRBD1. From germline, CDR1 is MNHEY and CDR2 SMNVEV (reference sequence). This CDR3 comprises 15 residues. J lost 5 bases, V lost 2 bases, and 7 bases had no gene match. CDR3 amino acids: CASSLPRTGVHEQYF. In DNA form, the CDR3 reads TGTGCCAGCAGTTTACCCCGGACAGGGGTACACGAGCAGTACTTC.

The chain has TRBV28 and TRBJ2-3; 7 bases fit TRBD2. Looked up from germline, CDR1 is MDHEN and CDR2 is SYDVKM. The V segment lost 1 base and the J segment 2 bases; nucleotides outside the gene matches: 6. This CDR3 comprises 16 residues. The CDR3 nucleotides are TGTGCCAGCAGTTTATTTCGTCTAGCGGACACAGATACGCAGTATTTT. Its protein product is CASSLFRLADTDTQYF.

This chain joins TRBV7-2 and TRBJ1-1; maybe TRBD1 (6 bases). This CDR3 has 14 amino acids. Germline values: CDR1 SGHTA, CDR2 FQGNSA. V dropped 4 bases and J dropped 0 bases, with 9 bases sitting between them. CDR3 sequence: CASSSQGLNTEAFF. The CDR3 region has the DNA TGTGCCAGCAGCTCACAGGGTCTGAACACTGAAGCTTTCTTT.

This clone was recorded only once. The genes are TRBV19 and TRBJ2-3, with 12 bases identical to TRBD1. The junction had 5 bases not matched to a gene; V was cut back by 5 bases and J by 5 bases. Per germline, CDR1 LNHDA and CDR2 SQIVND (reference sequence). This CDR3 comprises 15 residues. The CDR3 DNA reads TGTGCCAGTAGTCCGCGGGACAGGGGGCGAGATACGCAGTATTTT. Translated, it gives CASSPRDRGRDTQYF.

This chain uses TRBV27 with TRBJ2-7; D gene ambiguous. CDR3 length equals 15 residues. The V gene's germline CDR1 is MNHEY and CDR2 SMNVEV (reference sequence). Trimming pared 0 bases from V and 0 bases from J, leaving 9 bases between. The CDR3 coding sequence is TGTGCCAGCAGTTTATCCGCGGCGAGCTCCTACGAGCAGTACTTC. Amino acid sequence: CASSLSAASSYEQYF.

In its sample, this clone was seen a few times. The V and J genes are TRBV6-5 and TRBJ1-2; D gene unclear. Germline CDR1 is MNHEY and CDR2 is SVGAGI. This CDR3 is 10 amino acids long. The V gene lost 7 bases and the J gene lost 4 bases, with 4 bases spanning the gap. The DNA of the CDR3 is TGTGCCAGCACGGGCTATGGCTACACCTTC. Amino acid sequence: CASTGYGYTF.

This clone has only one observation. This chain uses TRBV28 with TRBJ2-3; 7 nucleotides align to TRBD2. CDR3 size: 15 residues. In germline, CDR1 is MDHEN, CDR2 SYDVKM. The trim removed 5 bases at V and 1 base at J, leaving 6 bases unmatched. The CDR3 nucleotides are TGTGCCAGCAGTGGGGGGGGGACTGGCACAGATACGCAGTATTTT. Translating it yields CASSGGGTGTDTQYF.

V and J are TRBV4-1 and TRBJ1-2, with no clear D. CDR3 size: 14 residues. V was clipped by 1 base and J by 4 bases, with 10 bases between them. The germline gives CDR1 MGHRA, CDR2 YSYEKL. As DNA, the CDR3 is TGCGCCAGCAGCCAAGTGGAGCGGGGCTATGGCTACACCTTC. This gives the protein CASSQVERGYGYTF.

The V gene is TRBV29-1, the J gene TRBJ2-6, with 8 bases identical to TRBD2. The CDR3 has 14 amino acids. Germline CDR1 is SQVTM and CDR2 is ANQGSEA. V lost 6 bases to trimming and J lost 2 bases; unmatched junction nucleotides: 3. Written as DNA, the CDR3 is TGCAGCGTCCGGGAGGGGGCTGGGGCCAACGTCCTGACTTTC. As protein: CSVREGAGANVLTF.

The genes are TRBV5-8 and TRBJ1-1; tentatively, D is TRBD1 (5 bases). Germline V lookup: CDR1 SGHTS, CDR2 YDEGEE. The V end was cut by 6 bases, the J end by 5 bases, with 17 bases between. This CDR3 region has 14 residues. CDR3 DNA: TGTGCCAGCAAGGAGGGGCACCCCGGGACTGAAGCTTTCTTT. As protein: CASKEGHPGTEAFF. Filled out from reference TRBV5-8 and TRBJ1-1, the complete variable domain reads EAGVTQSPTHLIKTRGQQATLRCSPISGHTSVYWYQQALGLGLQFLLWYDEGEERNRGNFPPRFSGRQFPNYSSELNVNALELEDSALYLCASKEGHPGTEAFFGQGTRLTVV.